One sample yielded the 8 T cell receptor beta chains listed below, sequenced in a study of blood T cell repertoires in COVID-19 (TCRdb year 2020). Library preparation used the immunoSEQ multiplex PCR assay. In its TCRdb copy, this immuneACCESS table keeps in-frame sequences only and misses some clones. Where compared with another copy, unresolved V genes explain less than half of these, and the others have no known cause. For this sample there are more than 150,000 clones; more than 75% appear just once. The top ten constitute around 2.5% of the sample. The sequenced sample was peripheral blood. The receptor source for this set is a man in his forties with active or convalescent COVID-19.

The rearrangement joins TRBV15 to TRBJ2-7; 8 nucleotides align to TRBD1. CDR3 length: 16 residues. Germline CDR1 reads LNHNV; CDR2 reads YYDKDF (reference sequence). J was trimmed by 3 bases and V by 3 bases; bases with no gene match: 10. The CDR3 region has the DNA TGTGCCACCAGCAGGGGGATCGGACAGGGCATCTACGAGCAGTACTTC. Translation gives CATSRGIGQGIYEQYF.

V usage is TRBV19 and J usage is TRBJ1-5; 8 nucleotides agree with TRBD1. The length of the CDR3 is 15 residues. The junction had 4 bases not matched to a gene; V was cut back by 4 bases and J by 2 bases. The germline V gene has CDR1 LNHDA and CDR2 SQIVND (reference sequence). CDR3 sequence (DNA): TGTGCCAGTAGTACAATACAGGGGGGCAATCAGCCCCAGCATTTT. Its translation: CASSTIQGGNQPQHF.

The V call is TRBV2, the J call TRBJ1-2; no clear D gene. V gave up 1 base and J gave up 4 bases, with 7 bases separating them. Germline lookup yields CDR1 SNHLY and CDR2 FYNNEI. The CDR3 is 13 residues long. The CDR3 DNA is TGTGCCAGCAGTGAAGTGCGCGCCTATGGCTACACCTTC. Protein: CASSEVRAYGYTF.

The chain has TRBV18 and TRBJ1-1; a weak D match, TRBD1 (5 bases). There are 15 residues in the CDR3. Germline-derived CDR1 and CDR2 are KGHSH and LQKENI. Trimming removed 5 bases from V and 1 base from J, with 14 bases in between. CDR3 DNA: TGTGCCAGCTCAAAGACAGTTGTTGAGAACACTGAAGCTTTCTTT. Its protein product is CASSKTVVENTEAFF.

The rearrangement joins TRBV12-3 or TRBV12-4 to TRBJ1-1; D might be TRBD1 (5 bases). V was pared by 3 bases and J by 5 bases, with 10 bases between. There are 13 residues in the CDR3. The CDR3 DNA is TGTGCCAGCAGTTTCCAAGGGGCTACTGAAGCTTTCTTT. It codes for CASSFQGATEAFF.

The V call is TRBV30, the J call TRBJ2-5, with a possible D match to TRBD2 (5 bases). Germline values: CDR1 GTSNPN, CDR2 SVGIG (reference sequence). CDR3 length: 15 amino acids. Trimming took 1 base from V and 5 from J, leaving 17 bases between them. The CDR3 loop is CAWSAKDSSAETQYF. The CDR3 coding sequence is TGTGCCTGGAGTGCCAAGGACTCCAGTGCGGAGACCCAGTACTTC.

V is TRBV9 and J is TRBJ1-2; a weak D match, TRBD1 (6 bases). The CDR3 consists of 17 residues. Looked up from germline, CDR1 is SGDLS and CDR2 is YYNGEE. The V gene lost 0 bases and the J gene lost 8 bases, with 23 bases spanning the gap. DNA for the CDR3: TGTGCCAGCAGCGTAGGTTTACAGGGAAACCTCCTCGGCGGCTACACCTTC. Its protein product is CASSVGLQGNLLGGYTF.

The gene calls are TRBV3-1 (or the pseudogene TRBV3-2) and TRBJ1-2, with 11 bases matching TRBD1. The J segment lost 3 bases and the V segment lost 4 bases, leaving 10 bases of the junction unmatched. The germline CDR1 and CDR2 sequences are LGHDT and YNNKEL (reference sequence). CDR3 size: 17 residues. The CDR3 DNA sequence: TGTGCCAGCAGCCCCTGGACAGGGGGCGCTTCCCACTATGGCTACACCTTC. Translating it yields CASSPWTGGASHYGYTF.